The 32 T cell receptor beta chains in this list originate from one sample, sequenced in a study of blood T cell repertoires in COVID-19. Here immunoSEQ multiplex PCR was the method, and the copy in TCRdb shows in-frame clones only, minus some. The sample has about 85,000 clones, around 85% seen once. Input material: peripheral blood. These receptors all stem from a man between 65 and 79 years old with acute or convalescent COVID-19.

The gene calls are TRBV19 and TRBJ2-2; D call uncertain. Germline values: CDR1 LNHDA, CDR2 SQIVND (reference sequence). Trimming took 3 bases from V and 3 from J, leaving 14 bases between them. The CDR3 runs 16 residues. CDR3 sequence reads: CASSIVLVGDTGELFF. CDR3 DNA sequence: TGTGCCAGTAGTATCGTCCTAGTTGGTGACACCGGGGAGCTGTTTTTT.

The J gene is TRBJ1-1, the V gene TRBV6-5; TRBD1 matches at 7 bases. The CDR3 extends over 13 amino acids. V gave up 4 bases and J gave up 11 bases; unmatched junction bases: 10. Germline assignment: CDR1 MNHEY and CDR2 SVGAGI. In nucleotides, the CDR3 is TGTGCCAGCAGTTCAGTGTCAGACAGGGACGCTTTCTTT. This codes for CASSSVSDRDAFF.

This clone was recorded a few times. V gene TRBV28 combines with J gene TRBJ1-1; D ambiguous. V shed 4 bases and J shed 4 bases, with 13 bases lying between them. This CDR3 has 14 residues. The germline V gene encodes CDR1 MDHEN and CDR2 SYDVKM. The DNA of the CDR3 is TGTGCCAGCAGTTCCTTATCCTTGTCCACTGAAGCTTTCTTT. This translates into CASSSLSLSTEAFF.

This clone has a handful of counts. The CDR3 protein is CASSLRGATNEQFF. The DNA for the CDR3 is TGTGCCAGTAGTCTGCGGGGGGCTACCAATGAGCAGTTCTTC. V and J are TRBV19 and TRBJ2-1; 8 positions agree with TRBD2. Germline V gives CDR1 LNHDA, CDR2 SQIVND (reference sequence). This CDR3 spans 14 amino acids. V lost 5 bases and J lost 6; bases outside the gene matches: 6.

V and J are TRBV2 and TRBJ2-3; no definite D call. V was pared by 6 bases and J by 0 bases, with 10 bases between. Germline assignment: CDR1 SNHLY and CDR2 FYNNEI. The CDR3 has 14 amino acids. CDR3 in amino acids: CASRQSRSTDTQYF. In nucleotides, the CDR3 is TGTGCCAGCAGGCAGTCCAGGAGCACAGATACGCAGTATTTT.

The rearrangement links TRBV5-5 to TRBJ2-3; tentatively, D is TRBD2 (5 bases). CDR3 length: 19 residues. The ends were cut back, 0 bases at V and 0 bases at J, with 20 bases in the middle. Germline V gene data show CDR1 as SGHKS and CDR2 as YYEKEE (reference sequence). The CDR3 sequence: CASSLVGHTSRASTDTQYF. The CDR3 DNA sequence: TGTGCCAGCAGCTTGGTTGGCCATACGTCGCGGGCAAGCACAGATACGCAGTATTTT.

A word on this clone: One junction end does not reproduce the germline sequence, and a read error may be involved. The chain employs TRBV4-1 and TRBJ2-3, with D unclear. The length of the CDR3 is 12 residues. The germline V gene has CDR1 MGHRA and CDR2 YSYEKL. This CDR3 is CASSQDTVTQYF. The CDR3 DNA reads as TGCGCCAGCAGCCAAGATACAGTTACGCAGTATTTT.

The chain has TRBV5-5 and TRBJ2-7; 11 bases line up with TRBD1. J gave up 4 bases and V 4 bases, and 4 bases lay outside the gene matches. The CDR3 length is 14 residues. The germline CDR1 and CDR2 sequences are SGHKS and YYEKEE (reference sequence). Here the CDR3 reads CASSPGTGGYEQYV. DNA for the CDR3: TGTGCCAGCAGCCCCGGGACAGGGGGATACGAGCAGTACGTC.

This clone has more than one count but fewer than ten. V usage is TRBV18 and J usage is TRBJ2-1, with D possibly matching TRBD1 (6 bases). Trimming took off 2 bases at V and 10 bases at J, with 18 bases between the two ends. Germline CDR1 KGHSH, CDR2 LQKENI. The CDR3 consists of 15 residues. DNA for the CDR3: TGTGCCAGCTCACCATCCCAGGGGCCCCGAAGAGAGCAGTTCTTC. This codes for CASSPSQGPRREQFF.

The chain is built from TRBV4-1 and TRBJ2-5, with D unclear. Germline CDR1 reads MGHRA; CDR2 reads YSYEKL. This CDR3 is 14 amino acids long. Between the trimmed V and J ends, which lost 1 base and 4 bases, there was a span of 10 bases. The CDR3 bases are TGCGCCAGCAGCCAAGGGCCCCGAGGAGAGACCCAGTACTTC. Amino acid sequence: CASSQGPRGETQYF.

A note on this clone: This specimen includes other DNA sequences encoding the same CDR3. This chain uses TRBV18 with TRBJ1-3; the D is unclear. This CDR3 spans 14 amino acids. Trimming left V 3 bases short and J 0 bases short, with 6 bases between. Germline CDR1 reads KGHSH; CDR2 reads LQKENI. The CDR3 loop reads CASSPGYSGNTIYF. The CDR3 region has the DNA TGTGCCAGCTCACCCGGGTACTCTGGAAACACCATATATTTT.

V and J are TRBV19 and TRBJ1-1; 9 positions match TRBD1. CDR1 is LNHDA and CDR2 is SQIVND in the germline V gene (reference sequence). V trimming: 9 bases; J trimming: 12 bases; junction bases outside the gene matches: 5. This CDR3 comprises 10 residues. For the CDR3, the DNA is TGTGCCAGCTGGGACAGGGCCCCTTTCTTT. Encoded protein: CASWDRAPFF. Based on the CDR3 plus reference TRBV19 and TRBJ1-1, the full variable domain is DGGITQSPKYLFRKEGQNVTLSCEQNLNHDAMYWYRQDPGQGLRLIYYSQIVNDFQKGDIAEGYSVSREKKESFPLTVTSAQKNPTAFYLCASWDRAPFFGQGTRLTVV.

CDR3 nucleotides: TGCGCCAGCAGTGAGTCAGGACAGGGGGCAGCACCCCTCCACTTT. It codes for CASSESGQGAAPLHF. The genes are TRBV10-2 and TRBJ1-6; 11 positions agree with TRBD1. Looked up from germline, CDR1 is WSHSY and CDR2 is SAAADI. After removal of 0 bases from V and 11 bases from J, the junction contained 3 bases not matched to a gene. The CDR3 consists of 15 residues.

This sequence joins TRBV12-3 or TRBV12-4 and TRBJ2-3, with unresolved D. Between the trimmed V and J ends, which lost 3 bases and 6 bases, there was a span of 4 bases. The CDR3 loop spans 11 amino acids. The CDR3 protein is CASSFSDTQYF. DNA for the CDR3: TGTGCCAGCAGTTTTTCGGATACGCAGTATTTT.

V is TRBV24-1 and J is TRBJ2-3; 8 nucleotides match TRBD2. CDR3 length: 17 amino acids. In germline, CDR1 is KGHDR, CDR2 SFDVKD. Unmatched junction bases numbered 10, after V lost 5 bases and J lost 1 base. The CDR3 DNA is TGTGCCACCAGTGCTCTGGAGGCGGGGGGCCGCACAGATACGCAGTATTTT. Translated: CATSALEAGGRTDTQYF.

This clone was found a few times. The chain links TRBV11-2 to TRBJ1-2, with D uncertain. Trimming stripped 2 bases from V and 0 bases from J, with 10 bases between. Germline V gene data show CDR1 as SGHAT and CDR2 as FQNNGV. This CDR3 region has 15 residues. CDR3 bases: TGTGCCAGCAGCTTAAGTCAGTCCTCTAACTATGGCTACACCTTC. It yields the protein CASSLSQSSNYGYTF.

J is TRBJ2-5 and V is TRBV11-2, with D perhaps matching TRBD2 (5 bases). The CDR3 spans 15 residues. The germline V gene encodes CDR1 SGHAT and CDR2 FQNNGV. V gave up 4 bases and J gave up 0 bases, with 12 bases separating them. The CDR3 coding sequence is TGTGCCAGCAGCTCCGTCGGGGAGTACCAAGAGACCCAGTACTTC. It is translated as CASSSVGEYQETQYF.

The chain combines TRBV25-1 with TRBJ1-2; no clear D. There are 13 residues in the CDR3. Trimming left V 6 bases short and J 5 bases short, with 13 bases between. CDR1 MGHDK and CDR2 SYGVNS come from the germline V gene. The CDR3 DNA reads TGTGCCAGCAGCCTTTTTGGGGAGTATGGCTACACCTTC. Translation gives CASSLFGEYGYTF.

As regards this clone: The same CDR3 is also encoded by other DNA sequences in this sample. The CDR3 spells CASSDTGGTTEAFF. The CDR3 DNA reads TGCGCCAGCAGCGACACAGGGGGGACCACTGAAGCTTTCTTT. The gene calls are TRBV5-1 and TRBJ1-1; TRBD1 matches 8 bases. In germline, CDR1 is SGHRS, CDR2 YFSETQ. This CDR3 has 14 residues. Trimming at V came to 4 bases and at J to 4 bases, leaving 6 bases not matched to a gene.

The chain links TRBV5-6 to TRBJ1-5, with 7 positions matching TRBD1. This CDR3 is built from 18 residues. The V gene end was trimmed by 3 bases and the J gene end by 2 bases; junction bases not matched to a gene: 14. The germline V gene has CDR1 SGHDT and CDR2 YYEEEE. The CDR3 reads CASSSWGGTDFRNQPQHF. In DNA, the CDR3 is TGTGCCAGCAGCTCTTGGGGCGGGACAGACTTTCGCAATCAGCCCCAGCATTTT.

A few counts support this clone. The genes are TRBV25-1 and TRBJ1-2, with D maybe TRBD1 (5 bases). The CDR3 loop spans 13 amino acids. V was shortened by 2 bases and J by 7 bases, with 11 bases between the two germline ends. Germline V gene lookup returns CDR1 MGHDK and CDR2 SYGVNS. The CDR3 region has the DNA TGTGCCAGCAGTGAAGGGTCAGGGTTTGGCTACACCTTC. Protein: CASSEGSGFGYTF.

The chain uses TRBV3-1 (or the pseudogene TRBV3-2) and TRBJ2-1, with 11 bases aligning to TRBD1. CDR1 is LGHDT and CDR2 is YNNKEL in the germline V gene (reference sequence). The CDR3 covers 17 residues. The trim removed 0 bases at V and 7 bases at J, leaving 8 bases unmatched. CDR3 loop: CASSQDLGQGAWNEQFF. DNA for the CDR3: TGTGCCAGCAGCCAAGATCTAGGACAGGGGGCGTGGAATGAGCAGTTCTTC.

The rearrangement links TRBV11-2 to TRBJ1-5, with 11 bases lining up with TRBD1. J was trimmed by 6 bases and V by 1 base; bases with no gene match: 2. The CDR3 totals 15 residues. CDR1 is SGHAT, CDR2 FQNNGV, per germline. Here the CDR3 DNA reads TGTGCCAGCAGCTTAGGGACAGGGGGCGGTCAGCCCCAGCATTTT. Its protein is CASSLGTGGGQPQHF.

The chain links TRBV5-4 to TRBJ1-6, with 7 bases aligning to TRBD1. The CDR3 has 14 residues. V dropped 4 bases and J dropped 8; count of bases not matched to a gene: 6. Per the germline V gene, CDR1 is SGHNT and CDR2 is YYREEE (reference sequence). CDR3 nucleotide sequence: TGTGCCAGCAGCCACGACAGGGATCATTCACCCCTCCACTTT. Encoded protein: CASSHDRDHSPLHF.

The V gene is TRBV6-5, the J gene TRBJ1-1; TRBD1 aligns across 7 bases. Germline lookup yields CDR1 MNHEY and CDR2 SVGAGI. Trimming cost V 5 bases and J 4 bases; bases outside gene matches: 7. The CDR3 has 14 residues. The CDR3 DNA reads as TGTGCCAGCAGTAAGGGGGCGTCGCGCACTGAAGCTTTCTTT. Translation gives CASSKGASRTEAFF.

The rearrangement uses TRBV14 and TRBJ1-2, with 7 bases that match TRBD1. The germline V gene has CDR1 SGHDN and CDR2 FVKESK. The CDR3 has 14 amino acids. V dropped 1 base and J dropped 8; count of bases not matched to a gene: 7. In nucleotides, the CDR3 is TGTGCCAGCAGCCAAGTGACAGGGTTCCGCGGCTACACCTTC. Translating gives CASSQVTGFRGYTF.

J is TRBJ1-2 and V is TRBV4-2; no clear D gene. Germline loops: CDR1 LGHNA, CDR2 YNFKEQ. The CDR3 is made up of 13 amino acids. V shed 0 bases and J shed 13 bases, with 15 bases lying between them. CDR3 nucleotide sequence: TGTGCCAGCAGCCAAGAACAGATCCCCCTCCTCACCTTC. Amino acid sequence: CASSQEQIPLLTF.

This clone was seen only once. The chain employs TRBV27 and TRBJ1-5; tentatively, D is TRBD1 (5 bases). V was pared by 6 bases and J by 4 bases, with 13 bases between. CDR3 length equals 14 residues. The V gene's germline CDR1 is MNHEY and CDR2 SMNVEV (reference sequence). In nucleotides, the CDR3 is TGTGCCAGCAGCTCGACAGCTTATAATCAGCCCCAGCATTTT. It specifies CASSSTAYNQPQHF.

The V and J genes are TRBV5-8 and TRBJ1-4; 9 bases are a match to TRBD1. This CDR3 contains 16 residues. From germline, CDR1 is SGHTS and CDR2 YDEGEE. The ends lost 4 bases at V and 3 bases at J; junction bases unmatched: 7. The CDR3 sequence is CASSAGTGSSNEKLFF. In DNA, the CDR3 is TGTGCCAGCAGCGCCGGGACAGGGAGTTCTAATGAAAAACTGTTTTTT.

J is TRBJ2-1 and V is TRBV7-9, with a weak D call TRBD1 (5 bases). V lost 1 base, J lost 13 bases, and 11 bases lay in between. The CDR3 loop spans 12 amino acids. Germline V lookup: CDR1 SEHNR, CDR2 FQNEAQ (reference sequence). CDR3 protein: CASSLGGLDQFF. CDR3 sequence (DNA): TGTGCCAGCAGCTTAGGGGGCCTAGACCAGTTCTTC.

The chain carries TRBV13 and TRBJ2-5; tentatively, D is TRBD2 (7 bases). V lost 5 bases and J 1 base, leaving 14 bases between the germline ends. The CDR3 covers 15 residues. Germline V lookup: CDR1 PRHDT, CDR2 FYEKMQ (reference sequence). This CDR3 reads CASSPGGRGQETQYF. CDR3 bases: TGTGCCAGCAGCCCGGGGGGCAGGGGCCAAGAGACCCAGTACTTC.

The chain employs TRBV5-5 and TRBJ1-2, with 9 bases aligning to TRBD1. Trimming took 4 bases from V and 8 from J; bases not matched to a gene: 9. There are 14 residues in the CDR3. Germline assignment: CDR1 SGHKS and CDR2 YYEKEE (reference sequence). DNA of the CDR3: TGTGCCAGCAGCAGAGAGGGACAGGGTGGCGGCTACACCTTC. This encodes CASSREGQGGGYTF.